This T cell receptor beta chain was sequenced for a study of beta chain features in type 1 diabetes. This clone was picked up a small number of times. The CDR3 spans 15 residues. The V and J ends lost 1 base and 2 bases respectively, with 10 bases between them. CDR1 KGHSH and CDR2 LQKENI come from the germline V gene. Sorted populations were all over 95% pure. Expressed TCRB transcripts were sequenced, since all the RNA that had been isolated was reverse transcribed. Assay used: immunoSEQ multiplex PCR; TCRdb lists only in-frame clones, some missing. The table lists about half a million clones, 30% of them singletons.

Sequenced sample: naive CD4+ T cells from blood. The chain is built from TRBV18 and TRBJ2-3; D could derive from TRBD1 or TRBD2 (5 bases each). The source of this sequence is a man younger than 30 in good health. CDR3 DNA sequence: TGTGCCAGCTCACCACGGGACGCAATCACAGATACGCAGTATTTT. It specifies CASSPRDAITDTQYF.